These 21 T cell receptor beta chains share one sample of origin, sequenced in a study of OX40 agonist ivuxolimab in advanced cancers. The table came from immunoSEQ multiplex PCR; TCRdb's copy has only in-frame clones and leaves some out. The sample includes around 71,000 clones, around 87% of them seen just once. This specimen was CD4+ or CD8+ T cells sorted from blood, taken in a trial of the OX40 agonist ivuxolimab. These receptors were obtained from an adult with an advanced solid tumor such as melanoma, head and neck, liver or kidney cancer.

This chain links TRBV6-6 with TRBJ1-1; no clear D gene. CDR1 is MNHNY and CDR2 is SVGAGI in the germline V gene (reference sequence). V gave up 6 bases and J gave up 5 bases, with 13 bases separating them. The CDR3 loop spans 13 amino acids. The CDR3 DNA follows: TGTGCCAGCAGAGGCCCCGGGAATACTGAAGCTTTCTTT. It specifies CASRGPGNTEAFF.

The rearrangement joins TRBV10-3 to TRBJ1-1; 8 bases are shared with TRBD1. The trim removed 0 bases at V and 9 bases at J, leaving 6 bases unmatched. The CDR3 totals 14 residues. In germline, CDR1 is ENHRY, CDR2 SYGVKD. CDR3 DNA sequence: TGTGCCATCAGTGAGTCGACAGGGGTAGTCCAAGCTTTCTTT. This sequence encodes CAISESTGVVQAFF.

The chain recombines TRBV7-2 with TRBJ1-2, with D possibly matching TRBD1 (5 bases). From germline, CDR1 is SGHTA and CDR2 FQGNSA. Trimming shortened V by 5 bases and J by 6 bases, and 16 bases separated the two germline ends. The CDR3 runs to 14 residues. The CDR3 nucleotides read TGTGCCAGCAGCACGATCGACAGACGCGATGGCTACACCTTC. Its translation is CASSTIDRRDGYTF.

The rearrangement uses TRBV7-8 and TRBJ2-1; the D is unclear. Germline CDR1 is SGHVS and CDR2 is FQNEAQ. V was clipped by 0 bases and J by 7 bases, with 19 bases between them. The CDR3 consists of 17 residues. The CDR3 region has the DNA TGTGCCAGCAGCTTAGCTTGGATGGGTAGACCAGCAAATGAGCAGTTCTTC. This encodes CASSLAWMGRPANEQFF.

This rearrangement joins TRBV28 to TRBJ2-7; weak D call: TRBD1 (5 bases). The CDR3 covers 11 residues. Trimming cost V 3 bases and J 6 bases, with 6 bases left between them. Germline lookup yields CDR1 MDHEN and CDR2 SYDVKM. The CDR3 region has the DNA TGTGCCAGCAGTTTTAGGGGCGAGCAGTACTTC. It specifies CASSFRGEQYF.

V usage is TRBV28 and J usage is TRBJ1-2; the D gene is possibly TRBD1 (5 bases). Germline CDR1 is MDHEN and CDR2 is SYDVKM. Trimming pared 5 bases from V and 4 bases from J, leaving 11 bases between. The CDR3 sequence is 13 residues long. CDR3 sequence: CASSPDSAYGYTF. The CDR3 coding sequence is TGTGCCAGCAGTCCAGACAGTGCCTATGGCTACACCTTC.

The genes are TRBV18 and TRBJ2-5, with TRBD2 matching over 12 bases. V dropped 6 bases and J dropped 5; count of bases not matched to a gene: 10. This CDR3 region has 16 residues. Germline V gene sequence: CDR1 KGHSH, CDR2 LQKENI. CDR3 nucleotide sequence: TGTGCCAGCTCGTACGCTAGCGGGAGGGCCTTGGAGACCCAGTACTTC. Amino acids: CASSYASGRALETQYF.

This chain connects TRBV10-3 to TRBJ2-3; D perhaps matches TRBD1 (6 bases). The V end was cut by 6 bases, the J end by 2 bases, with 18 bases between. The CDR3 runs 16 residues. Germline V gives CDR1 ENHRY, CDR2 SYGVKD. The CDR3 loop is CAISSNQGPHTDTQYF. Written as DNA, the CDR3 is TGTGCCATCAGCTCCAACCAGGGGCCCCACACAGATACGCAGTATTTT.

This chain joins TRBV19 and TRBJ2-3, with D possibly being TRBD2 (5 bases). V lost 7 bases and J 2 bases, leaving 10 bases between the germline ends. The germline V gene encodes CDR1 LNHDA and CDR2 SQIVND (reference sequence). There are 13 residues in the CDR3. In nucleotides, the CDR3 is TGTGCCAGTAATGAGCGGACCACAGATACGCAGTATTTT. Translating gives CASNERTTDTQYF.

This chain joins TRBV23-1 and TRBJ2-4; perhaps TRBD2 as D (5 bases). TRBV23-1 qualifies as an ORF whose function is uncertain. Trimming cost V 3 bases and J 3 bases, with 18 bases left between them. The CDR3 consists of 17 residues. CDR3 coding DNA: TGCGCCAGCAGTCACCAAAGCGGACGGACGGTCAAAAACATTCAGTACTTC. Its protein product is CASSHQSGRTVKNIQYF.

The chain recombines TRBV9 with TRBJ1-1, with D perhaps matching TRBD1 (5 bases). Looked up from germline, CDR1 is SGDLS and CDR2 is YYNGEE. This CDR3 contains 15 residues. Trimming stripped 4 bases from V and 0 bases from J, with 13 bases between. For the CDR3, the DNA is TGTGCCAGCAGCCCCACAAGGGGAGTGAACACTGAAGCTTTCTTT. It codes for CASSPTRGVNTEAFF. Combining the CDR3 with reference TRBV9 and TRBJ1-1 gives the whole variable domain DSGVTQTPKHLITATGQRVTLRCSPRSGDLSVYWYQQSLDQGLQFLIQYYNGEERAKGNILERFSAQQFPDLHSELNLSSLELGDSALYFCASSPTRGVNTEAFFGQGTRLTVV.

The CDR3 DNA reads as TGTGCCAGCAGAGAGGCGGGGGCGGACACCATATATTTT. This sequence encodes CASREAGADTIYF. The chain carries TRBV6-5 and TRBJ1-3; weak D call: TRBD1 (6 bases). Trimming took 6 bases from V and 8 from J, leaving 14 bases between them. Germline-derived CDR1 and CDR2 are MNHEY and SVGAGI. CDR3 length equals 13 residues.

This rearrangement joins TRBV4-3 to TRBJ1-4; D uncertain. This CDR3 region has 15 residues. Trimming took off 1 base at V and 0 bases at J, with 6 bases between the two ends. The germline CDR1 and CDR2 sequences are LGHNA and YSLEER. The CDR3 sequence: CASSQVTATNEKLFF. The CDR3 nucleotides read TGCGCCAGCAGCCAAGTCACAGCAACTAATGAAAAACTGTTTTTT.

Only one count was recorded for this clone. V gene TRBV7-9 combines with J gene TRBJ2-5; a weak D match, TRBD2 (5 bases). Trimming stripped 2 bases from V and 2 bases from J, with 15 bases between. Germline CDR1 is SEHNR and CDR2 is FQNEAQ (reference sequence). There are 16 residues in the CDR3. This CDR3 reads CASSLMGGSGQETQYF. The CDR3 bases are TGTGCCAGCAGCTTAATGGGCGGGTCGGGGCAAGAGACCCAGTACTTC.

The chain has TRBV4-3 and TRBJ2-3; 8 nucleotides align to TRBD2. With 0 bases clipped from V and 4 bases from J, the junction kept 12 bases outside the gene matches. In germline, CDR1 is LGHNA, CDR2 YSLEER. The CDR3 runs to 18 residues. The CDR3: CASSQDLPASGFPDTQYF. The CDR3 DNA is TGCGCCAGCAGCCAAGATCTCCCTGCTAGCGGGTTCCCAGATACGCAGTATTTT.

This chain links TRBV6-6 with TRBJ1-2; the D is unclear. V lost 7 bases to trimming and J lost 5 bases, with 8 bases between them. The CDR3 loop spans 11 amino acids. CDR1 MNHNY and CDR2 SVGAGI come from the germline V gene (reference sequence). Written as DNA, the CDR3 is TGTGCCAGCACGCGGGATTATGGCTACACCTTC. Translating gives CASTRDYGYTF.

This chain uses TRBV7-2 with TRBJ1-2; D not certain. Germline lookup yields CDR1 SGHTA and CDR2 FQGNSA. This CDR3 is built from 14 residues. Trimming pared 2 bases from V and 1 base from J, leaving 8 bases between. CDR3 protein: CASSLIQLNYGYTF. The DNA for the CDR3 is TGTGCCAGCAGCTTAATACAGCTTAACTATGGCTACACCTTC.

The chain links TRBV14 to TRBJ1-4; tentative D call: TRBD1 (6 bases). CDR3 length equals 15 residues. Trimming took off 2 bases at V and 3 bases at J, with 10 bases between the two ends. CDR1 and CDR2 from the germline V gene are SGHDN and FVKESK. CDR3 nucleotide sequence: TGTGCCAGCAGCCAAACAGGGTCGGCTAATGAAAAACTGTTTTTT. Its protein product is CASSQTGSANEKLFF. Looking up the rest from reference TRBV14 and TRBJ1-4 gives the full variable domain: EAGVTQFPSHSVIEKGQTVTLRCDPISGHDNLYWYRRVMGKEIKFLLHFVKESKQDESGMPNNRFLAERTGGTYSTLKVQPAELEDSGVYFCASSQTGSANEKLFFGSGTQLSVL.

The rearrangement joins TRBV5-1 to TRBJ2-7, with 8 bases that match TRBD1. Germline V gives CDR1 SGHRS, CDR2 YFSETQ. The V segment lost 3 bases and the J segment 1 base; nucleotides outside the gene matches: 12. This CDR3 is 17 amino acids long. The CDR3 sequence: CASSSELGQESSYEQYF. In nucleotides, the CDR3 is TGCGCCAGCAGCTCGGAGTTGGGACAGGAGTCGTCCTACGAGCAGTACTTC.

This rearrangement joins TRBV14 to TRBJ2-5, with D maybe TRBD2 (5 bases). Trimming shortened V by 1 base and J by 4 bases, and 13 bases separated the two germline ends. This CDR3 spans 15 amino acids. Per the germline V gene, CDR1 is SGHDN and CDR2 is FVKESK. The CDR3 spells CASSQGETRRETQYF. The CDR3 nucleotides read TGTGCCAGCAGCCAAGGAGAAACTAGACGAGAGACCCAGTACTTC.

This rearrangement joins TRBV10-2 to TRBJ1-2; 9 positions agree with TRBD1. The germline gives CDR1 WSHSY, CDR2 SAAADI. The V and J ends lost 6 bases and 8 bases, in that order; junction bases with no gene match: 10. The length of the CDR3 is 14 residues. CDR3 sequence: CASRPGQGSRGYTF. Written as DNA, the CDR3 is TGCGCCAGCAGGCCGGGACAGGGTTCCAGAGGCTACACCTTC.